A selection of T cell receptor beta chains follows, all from one sample in a study of blood T cell repertoires in COVID-19. Data came from immunoSEQ multiplex PCR; TCRdb stores just in-frame clones and leaves some out. The sample lists about 92,000 clones, less than 85% seen once, with over 35% in the top ten. The sample taken for sequencing was peripheral blood. These receptors were obtained from an elderly man with acute or convalescent COVID-19. Both conserved end residues are part of each CDR3. A D gene is named only where the DNA matches it firmly. Size is stated for part of the rows, as once, few or many counts, or as a class when the clone is expanded.

abundance | d_gene | j_gene | v_gene | CDR3aa | CDR3nt
- | - | TRBJ2-1 | TRBV9 | CASSVVQQDEQFF | TGTGCCAGCAGCGTAGTCCAGCAGGATGAGCAGTTCTTC
- | - | TRBJ2-3 | TRBV28 | CASSLGNPDTQYF | TGTGCCAGCAGTCTGGGCAACCCAGATACGCAGTATTTT
- | - | TRBJ1-4 | TRBV28 | CASSLLPRSGNEKLFF | TGTGCCAGCAGTTTACTTCCCAGGTCGGGGAATGAAAAACTGTTTTTT
- | TRBD2 | TRBJ2-5 | TRBV6-2/TRBV6-3 | CASSYGAGGQRETQYF | TGTGCCAGCAGTTATGGGGCGGGAGGGCAAAGAGAGACCCAGTACTTC
- | - | TRBJ1-5 | TRBV7-3 | CASSLLTGQPQHF | TGTGCCAGCAGCTTACTTACCGGGCAGCCCCAGCATTTT
once | - | TRBJ1-1 | TRBV6-2/TRBV6-3 | CASSYSTGYPEAFF | TGTGCCAGCAGTTACTCCACAGGGTACCCTGAAGCTTTCTTT
- | - | TRBJ2-5 | TRBV4-1 | CASSQNGVQETQYF | TGCGCCAGCAGCCAAAACGGGGTCCAAGAGACCCAGTACTTC
- | - | TRBJ2-7 | TRBV19 | CASSPTRSGSGAYEQYF | TGTGCCAGTAGTCCCACCCGATCAGGGTCTGGCGCCTACGAGCAGTACTTC
- | - | TRBJ2-1 | TRBV6-5 | CASSYIGNYNEQFF | TGTGCCAGCAGTTACATCGGTAACTACAATGAGCAGTTCTTC
few | - | TRBJ2-1 | TRBV6-2/TRBV6-3 | CASSSRTRGTTYNEQFF | TGTGCCAGCAGTTCACGGACTCGTGGAACGACTTACAATGAGCAGTTCTTC
- | - | TRBJ2-7 | TRBV7-8 | CASSPRLQSSYEQYF | TGTGCCAGCAGCCCCCGACTGCAGAGCTCCTACGAGCAGTACTTC
once | - | TRBJ2-2 | TRBV6-1 | CASSDRGVTGELFF | TGTGCCAGCAGTGACAGGGGAGTCACCGGGGAGCTGTTTTTT
- | - | TRBJ2-3 | TRBV14 | CASSPEGRKQYF | TGTGCCAGCAGCCCCGAGGGCCGGAAACAGTATTTT
- | - | TRBJ1-4 | TRBV24-1 | CATLIEQGGEKLFF | TGTGCCACCCTAATAGAGCAGGGAGGAGAAAAACTGTTTTTT
- | - | TRBJ2-1 | TRBV10-1 | CASSDDEGSSYNEQFF | TGCGCCAGCAGTGATGACGAGGGCAGCTCCTACAATGAGCAGTTCTTC
- | - | TRBJ1-5 | TRBV18 | CASSPAGSNQPQHF | TGTGCCAGCTCACCAGCCGGTAGCAATCAGCCCCAGCATTTT
- | - | TRBJ1-2 | TRBV4-3 | CASSRGIGGAGYGYTF | TGCGCCAGCAGCCGCGGTATAGGGGGGGCTGGCTATGGCTACACCTTC
once | - | TRBJ1-5 | TRBV19 | CASSIGSRNQPQHF | TGTGCCAGTAGTATAGGTTCCAGGAATCAGCCCCAGCATTTT
- | TRBD2 | TRBJ2-7 | TRBV2 | CASSDIKASGSYEQYF | TGTGCCAGCAGTGATATTAAGGCTAGCGGGAGTTACGAGCAGTACTTC
- | - | TRBJ2-5 | TRBV7-2 | CASSLNLGGVTQYF | TGTGCCAGCAGCTTAAACTTGGGCGGGGTGACCCAGTACTTC
- | - | TRBJ2-7 | TRBV14 | CASSQRTYGEQYF | TGTGCCAGCAGCCAAAGGACATACGGCGAGCAGTACTTC
- | - | TRBJ2-7 | TRBV10-3 | CAINPGPSYEQYF | TGTGCCATCAACCCAGGGCCCTCCTACGAGCAGTACTTC
- | - | TRBJ1-4 | TRBV18 | CASSLFTGQNEKLFF | TGTGCCAGCTCACTCTTCACAGGCCAGAACGAAAAACTGTTTTTT
- | - | TRBJ2-7 | TRBV20-1 | CSASPGALNSDEQYF | TGCAGTGCTAGTCCGGGAGCCCTCAATTCGGACGAGCAGTACTTC
- | - | TRBJ1-3 | TRBV12-5 | CASGLDFGRGGNTIYF | TGTGCTAGTGGTTTGGACTTTGGCAGGGGAGGAAACACCATATATTTT
- | - | TRBJ2-7 | TRBV25-1 | CASSRTAASYEQYF | TGTGCCAGCAGTAGAACGGCGGCCTCCTACGAGCAGTACTTC
once | - | TRBJ2-7 | TRBV5-1 | CASRDSVQATVEQYF | TGCGCCAGCAGGGATAGCGTTCAAGCCACCGTCGAGCAGTACTTC
- | - | TRBJ2-1 | TRBV3-1/TRBV3-2 | CASSQDPGSAVHNEQFF | TGTGCCAGCAGCCAAGATCCCGGGAGTGCGGTCCACAATGAGCAGTTCTTC
- | TRBD1 | TRBJ1-2 | TRBV7-9 | CASSFPGTGGGYTF | TGTGCCAGCAGCTTTCCCGGGACAGGGGGTGGCTACACCTTC
- | TRBD1 | TRBJ1-1 | TRBV6-6 | CASSPGQGNTEAFF | TGTGCCAGCAGCCCAGGACAGGGGAACACTGAAGCTTTCTTT
- | TRBD1 | TRBJ1-2 | TRBV7-6 | CASSLRQGSYGYTF | TGTGCCAGCAGCTTAAGACAGGGGAGCTATGGCTACACCTTC
- | TRBD2 | TRBJ2-3 | TRBV9 | CASSVTISGSSDTQYF | TGTGCCAGCAGCGTAACGATTAGCGGGAGCTCAGATACGCAGTATTTT
- | - | TRBJ1-6 | TRBV15 | CATSRGIGGTYNSYNSPLHF | TGTGCCACCAGCAGGGGAATTGGGGGGACCTACAACTCCTATAATTCACCCCTCCACTTT
- | - | TRBJ2-7 | TRBV6-6 | CASSSGPPREQYF | TGTGCCAGCAGTAGCGGCCCGCCGCGAGAGCAGTACTTC
- | - | TRBJ2-2 | TRBV19 | CASSIGWGRNTGELFF | TGTGCCAGTAGTATAGGATGGGGGCGGAACACCGGGGAGCTGTTTTTT
once | - | TRBJ2-1 | TRBV7-7 | CASSPLRGLNEQFF | TGTGCTAGCAGCCCGCTTCGGGGTCTCAATGAGCAGTTCTTC
- | TRBD2 | TRBJ2-5 | TRBV28 | CASSQWTSGSPSQYF | TGTGCCAGCAGCCAATGGACTAGCGGGAGTCCGTCCCAGTACTTC
- | - | TRBJ1-5 | TRBV12-1 | CATYSSPARGNQPQHF | TGTGCCACCTACTCCTCACCCGCCAGGGGGAATCAGCCCCAGCATTTT
- | - | TRBJ2-1 | TRBV30 | CAWSSSSYNEQFF | TGTGCCTGGAGTTCGAGTAGCTACAATGAGCAGTTCTTC
- | - | TRBJ1-1 | TRBV14 | CASSRFRENTEAFF | TGTGCCAGCAGCCGGTTCAGGGAGAACACTGAAGCTTTCTTT
- | TRBD1 | TRBJ2-7 | TRBV7-9 | CASSTTDRAVLTEQYF | TGTGCCAGCAGCACAACGGACAGGGCAGTTCTTACCGAGCAGTACTTC
- | - | TRBJ1-2 | TRBV6-5 | CASSYSVLGVGGDTF | TGTGCCAGCAGTTACTCGGTATTAGGTGTAGGCGGGGACACCTTC
- | - | TRBJ1-1 | TRBV6-4 | CASSDRSGATEAFF | TGTGCCAGCAGTGACCGCAGCGGGGCCACTGAAGCTTTCTTT
- | - | TRBJ2-5 | TRBV3-1/TRBV3-2 | CASSHKQGWGETQYF | TGTGCCAGCAGCCACAAACAGGGCTGGGGGGAGACCCAGTACTTC
- | - | TRBJ1-5 | TRBV2 | CASSDLRGGSNQPQHF | TGTGCCAGCAGTGATCTTCGAGGGGGTAGCAATCAGCCCCAGCATTTT
- | TRBD2 | TRBJ2-2 | TRBV6-4 | CASSQLAGANTGELFF | TGTGCCAGCAGCCAACTAGCGGGAGCTAACACCGGGGAGCTGTTTTTT
- | TRBD1 | TRBJ1-2 | TRBV7-2 | CASSSGTGKLTNYGYTF | TGTGCCAGCAGCTCCGGGACAGGGAAATTAACTAACTATGGCTACACCTTC
- | - | TRBJ2-2 | TRBV5-1 | CASSLGARGELFF | TGCGCCAGCAGCTTGGGGGCACGAGGGGAGCTGTTTTTT
once | - | TRBJ2-7 | TRBV27 | CASSSGQGKAYEQYF | TGTGCCAGCAGTTCTGGGCAGGGTAAGGCCTACGAGCAGTACTTC
- | - | TRBJ2-2 | TRBV5-1 | CASGRGTGELFF | TGCGCCAGCGGCAGAGGCACCGGGGAGCTGTTTTTT
- | - | TRBJ2-3 | TRBV5-1 | CASSLDGGQADTQYF | TGCGCCAGCAGCTTGGATGGGGGACAAGCAGATACGCAGTATTTT